The 20 T cell receptor beta chains listed next were all sequenced from one sample in a study of radiation and T cells in renal cell carcinoma. Profiling relied on immunoSEQ multiplex PCR, and the TCRdb table lists in-frame clones only, not all of them. The sample shows some 95,000 clones, 80% to 90% of them seen only once. Time point indicated: baseline pretreatment blood. Treatment reported: 15 Gy SBRT to primary tumor, nephrectomy 4 weeks later. The sequences come from blood, collected from a patient whose treatment included radiotherapy and nephrectomy. The receptors here all came from a man aged 50-60 years with renal cell carcinoma.

This chain joins TRBV10-3 and TRBJ1-2; no clear D gene. Trimming stripped 5 bases from V and 3 bases from J, with 4 bases between. Per the germline V gene, CDR1 is ENHRY and CDR2 is SYGVKD. The CDR3 runs to 11 residues. For the CDR3, the DNA is TGTGCCATCAGTAGGGACTATGGCTACACCTTC. Translating it yields CAISRDYGYTF.

V usage is TRBV19 and J usage is TRBJ1-5, with 8 bases fitting TRBD1. Germline assignment: CDR1 LNHDA and CDR2 SQIVND (reference sequence). The V segment lost 9 bases and the J segment 2 bases; nucleotides outside the gene matches: 12. The CDR3 extends over 16 amino acids. DNA of the CDR3: TGTGCCAGCCATTTAGGGCAGGGGGCAGGCAATCAGCCCCAGCATTTT. Residues: CASHLGQGAGNQPQHF.

V gene TRBV11-2 combines with J gene TRBJ2-5; 8 nucleotides align to TRBD1. Germline V gene sequence: CDR1 SGHAT, CDR2 FQNNGV. The CDR3 totals 13 residues. Unmatched junction bases numbered 3, after V lost 4 bases and J lost 5 bases. The CDR3 DNA reads TGTGCCAGCAGCTCGACAGGGGAGGAGACCCAGTACTTC. This codes for CASSSTGEETQYF. The full variable domain, with the rest looked up from reference TRBV11-2 and TRBJ2-5, is EAGVAQSPRYKIIEKRQSVAFWCNPISGHATLYWYQQILGQGPKLLIQFQNNGVVDDSQLPKDRFSAERLKGVDSTLKIQPAKLEDSAVYLCASSSTGEETQYFGPGTRLLVL.

V usage is TRBV28 and J usage is TRBJ2-7; unclear D gene. Germline CDR1 is MDHEN and CDR2 is SYDVKM. The CDR3 has 13 amino acids. V was pared by 2 bases and J by 1 base, with 6 bases between. The chain's CDR3 is CASSLTRSYEQYF. As DNA, the CDR3 is TGTGCCAGCAGTTTAACGAGATCCTACGAGCAGTACTTC.

Remarks on this clone: An end of the junction differs from the germline gene, which may be a read error. The V gene is TRBV7-7, the J gene TRBJ2-2; D is unclear. This CDR3 spans 16 amino acids. CDR1 is SSHAT, CDR2 FNYEAQ, per germline (reference sequence). The CDR3 region is CASSPGSFRNTGELFF. CDR3 nucleotides: TGTGCTAGCAGCCCCGGCTCCTTCCGGAACACCGGGGAGCTGTTTTTT.

The V and J genes are TRBV19 and TRBJ1-5, with D possibly TRBD1 on 5 matching bases. Per germline, CDR1 LNHDA and CDR2 SQIVND (reference sequence). The CDR3 contains 14 residues. Between the trimmed V and J ends, which lost 9 bases and 7 bases, there was a span of 19 bases. CDR3 amino acids: CASTKGQGEQPQHF. The CDR3, as DNA: TGTGCCAGCACTAAGGGGCAGGGAGAACAGCCCCAGCATTTT.

V is TRBV6-5 and J is TRBJ2-3; the match to TRBD2 covers 7 bases. CDR3 length equals 15 residues. The junction had 10 bases not matched to a gene; V was cut back by 8 bases and J by 2 bases. Germline V gives CDR1 MNHEY, CDR2 SVGAGI. The CDR3 nucleotides read TGTGCCAGCGGCCGGGAAAGCGGGGTCACAGATACGCAGTATTTT. This encodes CASGRESGVTDTQYF.

The chain couples TRBV7-8 to TRBJ2-1; D remains ambiguous. In germline, CDR1 is SGHVS, CDR2 FQNEAQ. V was clipped by 0 bases and J by 3 bases, with 6 bases between them. This CDR3 has 14 residues. The DNA of the CDR3 is TGTGCCAGCAGCTTAGCGGCGTACTACAATGAGCAGTTCTTC. This translates into CASSLAAYYNEQFF.

V and J are TRBV29-1 and TRBJ2-7; TRBD1 is a possible D gene (5 bases). Germline assignment: CDR1 SQVTM and CDR2 ANQGSEA. CDR3 length: 13 amino acids. Trimming pared 2 bases from V and 3 bases from J, leaving 11 bases between. CDR3 DNA sequence: TGCAGCGTTGAATTCGACAGTAACTACGAGCAGTACTTC. Translation gives CSVEFDSNYEQYF.

The V and J genes are TRBV5-1 and TRBJ2-5; TRBD2 matches 10 bases. The germline gives CDR1 SGHRS, CDR2 YFSETQ. The CDR3 extends over 16 amino acids. Trimming removed 1 base from V and 5 bases from J; junction bases left unmatched: 8. The CDR3 sequence is CASSLSSGSRSETQYF. CDR3 nucleotide sequence: TGCGCCAGCAGCTTGTCTAGCGGGAGTCGGTCGGAGACCCAGTACTTC.

J is TRBJ2-5 and V is TRBV11-3, with D unclear. The CDR3 has 14 amino acids. CDR1 and CDR2 from the germline V gene are SGHNT and YENEEA. With 1 base removed from V and 2 bases from J, the gap between germline ends came to 8 bases. The CDR3 DNA is TGTGCCAGCAGCTTAGGGAGAGATCAAGAGACCCAGTACTTC. Translation: CASSLGRDQETQYF.

The chain carries TRBV10-2 and TRBJ2-5, with D perhaps TRBD2 (6 bases). V was shortened by 0 bases and J by 0 bases, with 17 bases between the two germline ends. The germline CDR1 and CDR2 sequences are WSHSY and SAAADI. The CDR3 extends over 18 amino acids. The CDR3 sequence is CASSESFGLRGYQETQYF. CDR3 nucleotide sequence: TGCGCCAGCAGTGAGTCGTTCGGACTTCGGGGGTACCAAGAGACCCAGTACTTC.

This clone was seen more than once but under ten times. This chain joins TRBV5-1 and TRBJ1-4; D is perhaps TRBD1 (5 bases). Trimming pared 0 bases from V and 5 bases from J, leaving 11 bases between. This CDR3 comprises 15 residues. Germline V gives CDR1 SGHRS, CDR2 YFSETQ. The CDR3 DNA is TGCGCCAGCAGCTTGGGGGCAGGGTTAAATGAAAAACTGTTTTTT. It encodes CASSLGAGLNEKLFF. Full variable domain (outside the CDR3, taken from reference TRBV5-1 and TRBJ1-4): KAGVTQTPRYLIKTRGQQVTLSCSPISGHRSVSWYQQTPGQGLQFLFEYFSETQRNKGNFPGRFSGRQFSNSRSEMNVSTLELGDSALYLCASSLGAGLNEKLFFGSGTQLSVL.

The gene calls are TRBV4-1 and TRBJ2-3, with D hard to call. Trimming left V 1 base short and J 6 bases short, with 8 bases between. CDR1 and CDR2 from the germline V gene are MGHRA and YSYEKL. The length of the CDR3 is 13 residues. CDR3: CASSQAVQDTQYF. In nucleotides, the CDR3 is TGCGCCAGCAGCCAAGCAGTTCAGGATACGCAGTATTTT.

This clone occurred a few times. This chain connects TRBV6-5 to TRBJ2-7, with 8 bases aligning to TRBD1. With V trimmed by 10 bases and J by 1 base, 6 bases remained unmatched. The CDR3 totals 13 residues. Germline V gene data show CDR1 as MNHEY and CDR2 as SVGAGI. The CDR3 sequence: CAIRDRSSYEQYF. In DNA, the CDR3 is TGTGCCATCAGGGACAGGTCATCCTACGAGCAGTACTTC.

This chain uses TRBV30 with TRBJ2-2; D is possibly TRBD2 (6 bases). CDR1 is GTSNPN, CDR2 SVGIG, per germline (reference sequence). CDR3 length: 13 amino acids. V was cut by 4 bases and J by 6 bases, with 12 bases left in between. CDR3 coding DNA: TGTGCCTGGAATCCGACTAGAGCCGGGGAGCTGTTTTTT. The encoded protein is CAWNPTRAGELFF.

The chain links TRBV2 to TRBJ2-2, with D unresolved. This CDR3 comprises 15 residues. Germline V lookup: CDR1 SNHLY, CDR2 FYNNEI. Trimming took off 4 bases at V and 0 bases at J, with 9 bases between the two ends. In DNA, the CDR3 is TGTGCCAGCAGTGCAACGTTCGCGAACACCGGGGAGCTGTTTTTT. This sequence encodes CASSATFANTGELFF.

This clone was observed a single time. The chain carries TRBV11-2 and TRBJ2-7; D tentatively fits TRBD1 or TRBD2 (5 bases each). V dropped 5 bases and J dropped 3 bases, with 14 bases sitting between them. The CDR3 length is 14 residues. The germline V gene encodes CDR1 SGHAT and CDR2 FQNNGV. CDR3 region: CASSPQGRNYEQYF. In DNA, the CDR3 is TGTGCCAGCAGCCCGCAGGGACGGAACTACGAGCAGTACTTC.

V is TRBV15 and J is TRBJ2-3, with 7 positions matching TRBD1. Germline values: CDR1 LNHNV, CDR2 YYDKDF (reference sequence). The CDR3 spans 16 residues. V shed 4 bases, J shed 9 bases, and the junction held 16 bases outside the gene matches. The CDR3 region is CATSKGGEEDSGTQYF. The CDR3, as DNA: TGTGCCACCAGCAAAGGGGGCGAGGAGGACTCGGGGACGCAGTATTTT. Complete variable domain (other parts from reference TRBV15 and TRBJ2-3): DAMVIQNPRYQVTQFGKPVTLSCSQTLNHNVMYWYQQKSSQAPKLLFHYYDKDFNNEADTPDNFQSRRPNTSFCFLDIRSPGLGDTAMYLCATSKGGEEDSGTQYFGPGTRLTVL.

The chain joins TRBV5-1 to TRBJ1-1; D is unclear. The CDR3 runs to 13 residues. Trimming removed 4 bases from V and 6 bases from J, with 13 bases in between. The germline gives CDR1 SGHRS, CDR2 YFSETQ. The chain's CDR3 is CASSVNIHAEAFF. The CDR3, as DNA: TGCGCCAGCAGCGTGAATATTCACGCTGAAGCTTTCTTT.